This T cell receptor beta chain was obtained from a study of monozygotic twins with inflammatory bowel disease. Whole-study findings and limits: Healthy twins shared more clonotypes with others than IBD patients, most markedly active ones.

Comment on this clonotype: Antigen specificity is unknown.

Reanalyzing the 5' RACE reads, TCRdb keeps one entry per CDR3 protein, without DNA. The sample's table shows roughly 160,000 distinct CDR3 sequences. This CDR3 spans 12 amino acids. The germline CDR1 and CDR2 sequences are LNHDA and SQIVND (reference sequence). The source of this sequence is a human donor with ulcerative colitis or Crohn's disease, or a healthy co-twin of an affected twin (not recorded which). The chain employs TRBV19 and TRBJ2-3. The sequenced sample was blood. The CDR3 protein is CASSMGTDTQYF.